These 30 T cell receptor beta chains were sequenced from one sample in a study of shared clonotypes between healthy human individuals. Here immunoSEQ multiplex PCR was the method, and the copy in TCRdb shows in-frame clones only, minus some. The data contain hundreds of thousands of clones, approximately 74% of them singletons. The sample consisted of memory CD4+ T cells sorted from blood. Subset meaning: CD45RA-negative fraction. These receptors were collected from a woman aged 25 to 39 in good health.

This sequence joins TRBV27 and TRBJ2-2; D call uncertain. With 3 bases removed from V and 4 bases from J, the gap between germline ends came to 9 bases. In germline, CDR1 is MNHEY, CDR2 SMNVEV (reference sequence). The CDR3 extends over 14 amino acids. For the CDR3, the DNA is TGTGCCAGCAGTTTGAAGGTAACCACCGGGGAGCTGTTTTTT. Its protein product is CASSLKVTTGELFF.

The chain combines TRBV5-8 with TRBJ1-1; 8 bases are shared with TRBD1. The CDR3 is made up of 16 amino acids. With V trimmed by 4 bases and J by 0 bases, 8 bases remained unmatched. Germline-derived CDR1 and CDR2 are SGHTS and YDEGEE. The CDR3 nucleotides are TGTGCCAGCAGCAGCCGGGACAGGCATTTGAACACTGAAGCTTTCTTT. Amino acid sequence: CASSSRDRHLNTEAFF.

A word on this clone: Other DNA sequences in the same sample also yield this CDR3. The V gene is TRBV28, the J gene TRBJ1-4; unclear D gene. This CDR3 has 14 amino acids. CDR1 and CDR2 from the germline V gene are MDHEN and SYDVKM. Trimming shortened V by 5 bases and J by 1 base, and 8 bases separated the two germline ends. The CDR3 DNA reads as TGTGCCAGCAGTCCCCGGTTAACTAATGAAAAACTGTTTTTT. As protein: CASSPRLTNEKLFF.

The chain is built from TRBV5-5 and TRBJ1-2; a weak D match, TRBD1 (6 bases). V was cut by 0 bases and J by 8 bases, with 11 bases left in between. The CDR3 is made up of 13 amino acids. Germline loops: CDR1 SGHKS, CDR2 YYEKEE (reference sequence). The DNA for the CDR3 is TGTGCCAGCAGCTTGGACAGGGTGAGAGGCTACACCTTC. Amino acid sequence: CASSLDRVRGYTF.

The chain employs TRBV12-5 and TRBJ2-1, with a weak D call TRBD1 (5 bases). The V end lost 0 bases, the J end lost 5 bases, and 14 bases lay between the germline ends. This CDR3 contains 16 residues. Germline V gene sequence: CDR1 LGHNT, CDR2 FRNRAP. Written as DNA, the CDR3 is TGTGCTAGTGGTTTGGTATTGGGGCAGGTGGACAATGAGCAGTTCTTC. It translates to CASGLVLGQVDNEQFF.

A single count supports this clone. The chain has TRBV7-2 and TRBJ1-5; D may be TRBD1 (6 bases). V was shortened by 6 bases and J by 6 bases, with 15 bases between the two germline ends. The germline gives CDR1 SGHTA, CDR2 FQGNSA. The CDR3 runs to 14 residues. CDR3 in DNA: TGTGCCAGCAGTCCCACGGGGGGCTTTCAGCCCCAGCATTTT. Translated, it gives CASSPTGGFQPQHF.

This clone has a count of ten or more. V usage is TRBV4-1 and J usage is TRBJ1-5; maybe TRBD1 (5 bases). CDR1 and CDR2 from the germline V gene are MGHRA and YSYEKL. CDR3 length: 15 amino acids. V was pared by 0 bases and J by 2 bases, with 8 bases between. The CDR3 loop reads CASSQDIRGNQPQHF. The CDR3 nucleotides are TGCGCCAGCAGCCAAGATATCAGGGGCAATCAGCCCCAGCATTTT.

This chain uses TRBV2 with TRBJ2-7; 7 bases fit TRBD2. V gave up 7 bases and J gave up 0 bases; unmatched junction bases: 12. Germline V CDR1 and CDR2: SNHLY, FYNNEI. CDR3 size: 16 residues. CDR3 nucleotide sequence: TGTGCCAGCACAGAGCAGGGACTATTTAGCTCCTACGAGCAGTACTTC. This codes for CASTEQGLFSSYEQYF.

In its sample, this clone was seen many times. The chain recombines TRBV6-6 with TRBJ2-2, with TRBD2 identical over 7 bases. CDR1 is MNHNY and CDR2 is SVGAGI in the germline V gene (reference sequence). This CDR3 has 14 amino acids. The trim removed 7 bases at V and 7 bases at J, leaving 9 bases unmatched. Here the CDR3 reads CASTPSGDYGELFF. The CDR3 nucleotides are TGTGCCAGCACTCCATCCGGGGACTACGGGGAGCTGTTTTTT.

This rearrangement joins TRBV27 to TRBJ1-5, with 10 bases matching TRBD1. This CDR3 comprises 13 residues. In germline, CDR1 is MNHEY, CDR2 SMNVEV (reference sequence). Germline trimming cut 5 bases from V and 5 bases from J; bases unmatched to any gene: 0. DNA of the CDR3: TGTGCCAGCAGTGACAGGGGGCATCAGCCCCAGCATTTT. This sequence encodes CASSDRGHQPQHF.

This rearrangement joins TRBV4-1 to TRBJ2-3; D is perhaps TRBD1 or TRBD2 (6 bases each). V lost 0 bases and J 6 bases, leaving 10 bases between the germline ends. The CDR3 is 14 residues long. Looked up from germline, CDR1 is MGHRA and CDR2 is YSYEKL. CDR3 nucleotide sequence: TGCGCCAGCAGCCAAGAACGGGGGCGGGATACGCAGTATTTT. It specifies CASSQERGRDTQYF.

The rearrangement links TRBV27 to TRBJ1-2; D gene unclear. The germline V gene has CDR1 MNHEY and CDR2 SMNVEV (reference sequence). There are 14 residues in the CDR3. The V and J ends lost 5 bases and 4 bases respectively, with 14 bases between them. CDR3 residues: CASSPDGRSYGYTF. The DNA of the CDR3 is TGTGCCAGCAGTCCGGACGGGCGTAGCTATGGCTACACCTTC.

This chain links TRBV5-1 with TRBJ2-5; 7 positions agree with TRBD1. With V trimmed by 0 bases and J by 5 bases, 13 bases remained unmatched. The CDR3 runs 17 residues. CDR1 is SGHRS and CDR2 is YFSETQ in the germline V gene. CDR3 sequence reads: CASSLAQVKGAAETQYF. The CDR3 DNA sequence: TGCGCCAGCAGCTTGGCCCAGGTAAAGGGGGCTGCGGAGACCCAGTACTTC. Supplemented by reference TRBV5-1 and TRBJ2-5, the full variable domain reads KAGVTQTPRYLIKTRGQQVTLSCSPISGHRSVSWYQQTPGQGLQFLFEYFSETQRNKGNFPGRFSGRQFSNSRSEMNVSTLELGDSALYLCASSLAQVKGAAETQYFGPGTRLLVL.

This clone was detected many times. This sample also contains other DNA sequences that code for the same CDR3. The chain has TRBV4-1 and TRBJ2-5, with TRBD2 identical over 9 bases. J was trimmed by 1 base and V by 0 bases; bases with no gene match: 3. This CDR3 region has 16 residues. Germline assignment: CDR1 MGHRA and CDR2 YSYEKL. In nucleotides, the CDR3 is TGCGCCAGCAGCCAAGAGGGGGGACTAGCCCAAGAGACCCAGTACTTC. Protein: CASSQEGGLAQETQYF.

In this sample, this clone turned up a few times. The V call is TRBV7-3, the J call TRBJ2-2; 10 nucleotides agree with TRBD2. The ends lost 5 bases at V and 3 bases at J; junction bases unmatched: 6. The CDR3 consists of 16 residues. CDR1 is SGHTA and CDR2 is FQGTGA in the germline V gene. The CDR3 loop reads CASSIAGGEDTGELFF. CDR3 nucleotide sequence: TGTGCCAGCAGCATAGCGGGAGGTGAGGACACCGGGGAGCTGTTTTTT.

The chain couples TRBV6-4 to TRBJ2-7; 9 bases fit TRBD2. CDR3 length equals 13 residues. V was pared by 10 bases and J by 6 bases, with 10 bases of the junction left unmatched. CDR1 MRHNA and CDR2 SNTAGT come from the germline V gene. Here the CDR3 DNA reads TGTGCCACGCCGGGACTAGCCCCACTCGAGCAGTACTTC. It is translated as CATPGLAPLEQYF.

The chain combines TRBV6-5 with TRBJ2-1; D not resolved. Germline V gives CDR1 MNHEY, CDR2 SVGAGI. The germline V and J ends were trimmed by 5 bases and 6 bases, with 14 bases remaining between them. This CDR3 is 14 amino acids long. CDR3 in amino acids: CASSRTQVGNEQFF. CDR3 DNA sequence: TGTGCCAGCAGTCGTACCCAAGTAGGCAATGAGCAGTTCTTC.

Only a few counts were recorded for this clone. This rearrangement joins TRBV18 to TRBJ1-1, with 7 bases identical to TRBD1. CDR1 and CDR2 (germline): KGHSH, LQKENI. The CDR3 spans 16 residues. Germline trimming cut 3 bases from V and 4 bases from J; bases unmatched to any gene: 11. The CDR3 DNA follows: TGTGCCAGCTCACCCCTGGGGAGGGGGCGATCCACTGAAGCTTTCTTT. It is translated as CASSPLGRGRSTEAFF.

The chain links TRBV27 to TRBJ1-2; perhaps TRBD1 as D (6 bases). The CDR3 is 15 residues long. V lost 0 bases and J lost 3, with 11 bases in between. The germline V gene has CDR1 MNHEY and CDR2 SMNVEV (reference sequence). The CDR3 DNA reads TGTGCCAGCAGTTTATCCAGGGGCGATTACTATGGCTACACCTTC. Translating gives CASSLSRGDYYGYTF.

This sequence joins TRBV28 and TRBJ2-2, with TRBD2 identical over 7 bases. The germline V gene has CDR1 MDHEN and CDR2 SYDVKM. The CDR3 is made up of 15 amino acids. J lost 4 bases, V lost 3 bases, and 5 bases had no gene match. CDR3 sequence reads: CASSFISGATGELFF. The CDR3 bases are TGTGCCAGCAGTTTCATCAGCGGGGCCACCGGGGAGCTGTTTTTT.

The rearrangement uses TRBV19 and TRBJ1-5; D may be TRBD1 (6 bases). V was pared by 6 bases and J by 3 bases, with 15 bases between. The CDR3 length is 15 residues. Germline V gene lookup returns CDR1 LNHDA and CDR2 SQIVND (reference sequence). CDR3 amino acids: CASRNPGHNNQPQHF. The CDR3 DNA follows: TGTGCCAGTAGGAATCCGGGACACAACAATCAGCCCCAGCATTTT.

In this sample, this clone turned up once. DNA of the CDR3: TGCGCCAGCAGCTTGGCTGCAACCACCGGGGAGCTGTTTTTT. As protein: CASSLAATTGELFF. V gene TRBV5-1 combines with J gene TRBJ2-2; D is uncertain. Trimming cost V 0 bases and J 4 bases, with 7 bases left between them. Looked up from germline, CDR1 is SGHRS and CDR2 is YFSETQ. This CDR3 is 14 amino acids long.

The gene calls are TRBV11-2 and TRBJ1-5, with TRBD1 identical over 7 bases. V lost 5 bases to trimming and J lost 5 bases; unmatched junction nucleotides: 6. Germline-derived CDR1 and CDR2 are SGHAT and FQNNGV. This CDR3 has 14 amino acids. The CDR3 region is CASSPGTEYQPQHF. DNA of the CDR3: TGTGCCAGCAGCCCTGGGACAGAATATCAGCCCCAGCATTTT.

V usage is TRBV13 and J usage is TRBJ2-3, with 11 nucleotides matching TRBD2. V shed 2 bases and J 3 bases; nucleotides not matched to a gene: 4. The CDR3 is 16 residues long. Germline-derived CDR1 and CDR2 are PRHDT and FYEKMQ (reference sequence). The CDR3 protein is CASSLLGTSGTDTQYF. The CDR3 DNA reads TGTGCCAGCAGCTTACTCGGGACTAGCGGAACAGATACGCAGTATTTT. The full variable domain, rest sourced from reference TRBV13 and TRBJ2-3, is AAGVIQSPRHLIKEKRETATLKCYPIPRHDTVYWYQQGPGQDPQFLISFYEKMQSDKGSIPDRFSAQQFSDYHSELNMSSLELGDSALYFCASSLLGTSGTDTQYFGPGTRLTVL.

The chain is built from TRBV5-1 and TRBJ1-1; the match to TRBD1 covers 8 bases. Germline V gene sequence: CDR1 SGHRS, CDR2 YFSETQ. V lost 6 bases and J lost 5; bases outside the gene matches: 6. The CDR3 totals 13 residues. This CDR3 is CASKTGGRTEAFF. The CDR3 DNA sequence: TGCGCCAGCAAAACAGGGGGAAGAACTGAAGCTTTCTTT.

The sample holds one count of this clone. V and J are TRBV7-5 and TRBJ1-5. TRBV7-5 is a pseudogene segment. The CDR3 is 16 residues long. This CDR3 reads CVRSLVREYSNQPQHF. The CDR3 coding sequence is TGTGTCAGAAGCTTAGTAAGGGAATATAGCAATCAGCCCCAGCATTTT.

As regards this clone: With a much larger clone just one base away, this may be a read error. Other DNA sequences in the sample encode the same CDR3. The genes are TRBV7-2 and TRBJ2-3; D gene ambiguous. Germline assignment: CDR1 SGHTA and CDR2 FQGNSA. The CDR3 is 12 amino acids. Deletions cut 3 bases from V and 2 bases from J, with 3 bases between. CDR3 in amino acids: CASSFNTDTQYF. For the CDR3, the DNA is TGTGCCAGCAGCTTCAACACAGATACGCAGTATTTT. Full variable domain (outside the CDR3, taken from reference TRBV7-2 and TRBJ2-3): GAGVSQSPSNKVTEKGKDVELRCDPISGHTALYWYRQSLGQGLEFLIYFQGNSAPDKSGLPSDRFSAERTGGSVSTLTIQRTQQEDSAVYLCASSFNTDTQYFGPGTRLTVL.

The rearrangement links TRBV18 to TRBJ1-5; perhaps TRBD1 as D (6 bases). Germline CDR1 reads KGHSH; CDR2 reads LQKENI. The germline V and J ends were trimmed by 4 bases and 0 bases, with 16 bases remaining between them. CDR3 length equals 17 residues. DNA of the CDR3: TGTGCCAGCTCACGGGGTGGGACATCCCTTAGCAATCAGCCCCAGCATTTT. This codes for CASSRGGTSLSNQPQHF. The entire variable domain, with the rest obtained from reference TRBV18 and TRBJ1-5, is as follows: NAGVMQNPRHLVRRRGQEARLRCSPMKGHSHVYWYRQLPEEGLKFMVYLQKENIIDESGMPKERFSAEFPKEGPSILRIQQVVRGDSAAYFCASSRGGTSLSNQPQHFGDGTRLSIL.

This chain uses TRBV25-1 with TRBJ1-2, with D hard to call. The length of the CDR3 is 16 residues. In germline, CDR1 is MGHDK, CDR2 SYGVNS. Trimming removed 3 bases at V and 3 bases at J, with 17 bases between. The CDR3: CASSEQYEGGHYGYTF. CDR3 coding DNA: TGTGCCAGCAGTGAGCAGTATGAAGGAGGCCACTATGGCTACACCTTC.

This clone has a handful of counts. The CDR3 protein is CASPPTGVPNQPQHF. CDR3 bases: TGTGCCAGCCCCCCCACTGGCGTTCCCAATCAGCCCCAGCATTTT. The rearrangement uses TRBV28 and TRBJ1-5; D unresolved. CDR3 length equals 15 residues. Germline CDR1 MDHEN, CDR2 SYDVKM. V lost 8 bases and J lost 3, with 17 bases in between.